What follows are 29 T cell receptor beta chains derived from one specimen sequenced in a study of blood T cell repertoires in COVID-19. Generated by immunoSEQ multiplex PCR, the TCRdb table keeps only in-frame clones and is missing some. The data hold around 310,000 clones, with roughly 89% observed a single time. The sample was peripheral blood. The receptors stem from a woman aged 40 to 55 with COVID-19, enrolled during active disease.

The chain couples TRBV7-8 to TRBJ2-1; 7 bases are shared with TRBD1. This CDR3 has 16 residues. V was pared by 3 bases and J by 6 bases, with 11 bases of the junction left unmatched. Per germline, CDR1 SGHVS and CDR2 FQNEAQ. The CDR3 region is CASSLPGQRRFNEQFF. DNA for the CDR3: TGTGCCAGCAGCTTGCCGGGACAGCGCCGCTTCAATGAGCAGTTCTTC. The full variable domain, in which reference TRBV7-8 and TRBJ2-1 provide the parts outside the CDR3, is GAGVSQSPRYKVAKRGQDVALRCDPISGHVSLFWYQQALGQGPEFLTYFQNEAQLDKSGLPSDRFFAERPEGSVSTLKIQRTQQEDSAVYLCASSLPGQRRFNEQFFGPGTRLTVL.

This sequence joins TRBV6-2 or TRBV6-3 and TRBJ1-5, with 9 nucleotides matching TRBD1. After removal of 6 bases from V and 0 bases from J, the junction contained 12 bases not matched to a gene. Per the germline V gene, CDR1 is MNHEY and CDR2 is SVGEGT. CDR3 size: 18 residues. The CDR3 loop reads CASSPSRTGVGSNQPQHF. DNA of the CDR3: TGTGCCAGCAGCCCCTCCAGGACAGGGGTCGGTAGCAATCAGCCCCAGCATTTT.

V gene TRBV6-5 combines with J gene TRBJ2-3, with 8 bases lining up with TRBD1. There are 14 residues in the CDR3. CDR1 and CDR2 (germline): MNHEY, SVGAGI. Germline trimming cut 5 bases from V and 4 bases from J; bases unmatched to any gene: 5. CDR3 loop: CASSQDRVADTQYF. CDR3 coding DNA: TGTGCCAGCAGTCAGGACAGGGTGGCAGATACGCAGTATTTT.

The CDR3 loop is CASSVGSGGAHEQYF. The CDR3 DNA reads as TGTGCCAGCAGCGTAGGGAGCGGGGGTGCCCACGAGCAGTACTTC. The chain carries TRBV9 and TRBJ2-7; 8 nucleotides match TRBD2. The germline V gene has CDR1 SGDLS and CDR2 YYNGEE. After removal of 0 bases from V and 5 bases from J, the junction contained 7 bases not matched to a gene. The CDR3 runs 15 residues. The whole variable domain, remainder taken from reference TRBV9 and TRBJ2-7, is DSGVTQTPKHLITATGQRVTLRCSPRSGDLSVYWYQQSLDQGLQFLIQYYNGEERAKGNILERFSAQQFPDLHSELNLSSLELGDSALYFCASSVGSGGAHEQYFGPGTRLTVT.

V gene TRBV27 combines with J gene TRBJ2-5, with 7 bases lining up with TRBD1. Germline V gene sequence: CDR1 MNHEY, CDR2 SMNVEV (reference sequence). The V segment lost 8 bases and the J segment 2 bases; nucleotides outside the gene matches: 11. The CDR3 consists of 15 residues. The CDR3 coding sequence is TGTGCCAGCGGTCAAGTCGGGACAGCTCAAGAGACCCAGTACTTC. As protein: CASGQVGTAQETQYF.

This chain uses TRBV5-1 with TRBJ1-3; TRBD1 agrees at 9 bases. With 4 bases clipped from V and 0 bases from J, the junction kept 8 bases outside the gene matches. Germline-derived CDR1 and CDR2 are SGHRS and YFSETQ. The CDR3 extends over 17 amino acids. The DNA for the CDR3 is TGCGCCAGCAGCCCGACACAGGGGGCCCTCTCTGGAAACACCATATATTTT. This encodes CASSPTQGALSGNTIYF.

This sequence joins TRBV11-3 and TRBJ2-1, with TRBD1 matching over 8 bases. The germline CDR1 and CDR2 sequences are SGHNT and YENEEA. This CDR3 is built from 11 residues. V dropped 9 bases and J dropped 9; count of bases not matched to a gene: 4. This CDR3 is CASGRGLEQFF. The CDR3 DNA is TGTGCCAGTGGCAGGGGGCTTGAGCAGTTCTTC.

The gene calls are TRBV29-1 and TRBJ2-5, with TRBD2 matching over 9 bases. Trimming removed 6 bases from V and 0 bases from J; junction bases left unmatched: 5. The CDR3 totals 14 residues. Germline V gives CDR1 SQVTM, CDR2 ANQGSEA. The CDR3 region is CSVGTSPYQETQYF. DNA of the CDR3: TGCAGCGTCGGGACTAGCCCGTACCAAGAGACCCAGTACTTC.

This chain links TRBV4-3 with TRBJ1-2, with 12 bases aligning to TRBD1. The CDR3 is 14 amino acids. Germline loops: CDR1 LGHNA, CDR2 YSLEER. Losses at the gene ends were 1 base for V and 14 bases for J; bases not matched to a gene: 8. This chain's CDR3 is CASSQARGTGGNTF. The CDR3 region has the DNA TGCGCCAGCAGCCAAGCACGGGGGACAGGGGGCAATACCTTC.

This chain joins TRBV2 and TRBJ1-4; the match to TRBD1 covers 9 bases. The CDR3 runs to 16 residues. CDR1 and CDR2 from the germline V gene are SNHLY and FYNNEI. Trimming removed 6 bases from V and 7 bases from J; junction bases left unmatched: 12. The CDR3 region is CASSYRPGQGVEKLFF. CDR3 nucleotide sequence: TGTGCCAGCAGCTATCGACCGGGACAGGGAGTTGAAAAACTGTTTTTT.

The rearrangement joins TRBV11-2 to TRBJ2-3; D not resolved. CDR1 is SGHAT and CDR2 is FQNNGV in the germline V gene. The CDR3 runs to 12 residues. V lost 5 bases and J 2 bases, leaving 5 bases between the germline ends. The chain's CDR3 is CASSPHTDTQYF. DNA of the CDR3: TGTGCCAGCAGCCCCCACACAGATACGCAGTATTTT.

The chain carries TRBV10-1 and TRBJ1-5; 7 bases align to TRBD1. The germline V gene has CDR1 WNHNN and CDR2 SYGVQD (reference sequence). This CDR3 has 15 amino acids. The junction had 7 bases not matched to a gene; V was cut back by 5 bases and J by 3 bases. The CDR3 region has the DNA TGCGCCAGCAGTAAATCCAGGGGGTACAATCAGCCCCAGCATTTT. Amino acid sequence: CASSKSRGYNQPQHF.

The chain has TRBV19 and TRBJ1-1, with D uncertain. The CDR3 consists of 14 residues. V was cut by 4 bases and J by 0 bases, with 9 bases left in between. CDR1 is LNHDA and CDR2 is SQIVND in the germline V gene (reference sequence). DNA for the CDR3: TGTGCCAGTAGTAGAGGAGGCATGAACACTGAAGCTTTCTTT. As protein: CASSRGGMNTEAFF.

CDR3 DNA sequence: TGTGCCAGCAGTTGGGGTGAGGGCATTACCCAAGAGACCCAGTACTTC. This codes for CASSWGEGITQETQYF. The rearrangement joins TRBV28 to TRBJ2-5; a possible D gene is TRBD2 (5 bases). Deletions cut 4 bases from V and 1 base from J, with 16 bases between. Germline V gene lookup returns CDR1 MDHEN and CDR2 SYDVKM. The CDR3 has 16 amino acids.

J is TRBJ1-4 and V is TRBV5-1, with 8 bases that match TRBD1. The ends lost 0 bases at V and 6 bases at J; junction bases unmatched: 7. The CDR3 is 16 amino acids. Germline V gene sequence: CDR1 SGHRS, CDR2 YFSETQ. In nucleotides, the CDR3 is TGCGCCAGCAGCTTGGCTGGGACAGGTGCTTATGAAAAACTGTTTTTT. It translates to CASSLAGTGAYEKLFF. The full variable domain, rest sourced from reference TRBV5-1 and TRBJ1-4, is KAGVTQTPRYLIKTRGQQVTLSCSPISGHRSVSWYQQTPGQGLQFLFEYFSETQRNKGNFPGRFSGRQFSNSRSEMNVSTLELGDSALYLCASSLAGTGAYEKLFFGSGTQLSVL.

This chain connects TRBV5-1 to TRBJ1-2, with 11 bases identical to TRBD1. J gave up 4 bases and V 5 bases, and 1 base lay outside the gene matches. Germline V gene data show CDR1 as SGHRS and CDR2 as YFSETQ. This CDR3 has 13 residues. Here the CDR3 reads CASRGQGGYGYTF. The CDR3 coding sequence is TGCGCCAGCAGGGGACAGGGGGGCTATGGCTACACCTTC.

The CDR3 is CASSGKGGTPQFF. CDR3 DNA sequence: TGTGCCAGCAGCGGGAAAGGAGGGACCCCGCAGTTCTTC. The chain couples TRBV6-5 to TRBJ2-1; D is perhaps TRBD2 (6 bases). This CDR3 is built from 13 residues. Trimming took off 6 bases at V and 12 bases at J, with 18 bases between the two ends. In germline, CDR1 is MNHEY, CDR2 SVGAGI.

This chain joins TRBV9 and TRBJ1-1; possible D gene TRBD1, 6 bases. The CDR3 extends over 13 amino acids. Trimming cost V 4 bases and J 4 bases, with 11 bases left between them. The germline gives CDR1 SGDLS, CDR2 YYNGEE. This CDR3 is CASSTTGSTEAFF. The CDR3 DNA is TGTGCCAGCAGCACCACAGGGAGCACTGAAGCTTTCTTT.

This clone was detected many times. This chain connects TRBV6-1 to TRBJ1-2; D gene unclear. CDR1 is MNHNS and CDR2 is SASEGT in the germline V gene. Trimming removed 0 bases at V and 8 bases at J, with 13 bases between. There are 14 residues in the CDR3. CDR3 bases: TGTGCCAGCAGTGAAGCGCGTCTGGTAAGCGGCTACACCTTC. Residues: CASSEARLVSGYTF.

The chain employs TRBV18 and TRBJ2-5, with D unresolved. With 1 base removed from V and 1 base from J, the gap between germline ends came to 10 bases. Germline V lookup: CDR1 KGHSH, CDR2 LQKENI. This CDR3 is built from 15 residues. The CDR3 loop reads CASSPQSVLQETQYF. CDR3 bases: TGTGCCAGCTCACCACAGTCAGTGCTCCAAGAGACCCAGTACTTC.

The CDR3 DNA reads TGTGCCAGCAGCCAACCTCGCTATGGCTACACCTTC. This codes for CASSQPRYGYTF. The rearrangement uses TRBV3-1 (or the pseudogene TRBV3-2) and TRBJ1-2; D call uncertain. Germline V gene lookup returns CDR1 LGHDT and CDR2 YNNKEL (reference sequence). The V end lost 2 bases, the J end lost 4 bases, and 5 bases lay between the germline ends. CDR3 size: 12 residues.

This clone was counted a single time. The CDR3 region is CASSRTDSRQETQYF. In DNA, the CDR3 is TGCGCCAGCAGTAGGACAGACTCACGCCAAGAGACCCAGTACTTC. This chain connects TRBV5-1 to TRBJ2-5; D may be TRBD1 (6 bases). Germline V gene sequence: CDR1 SGHRS, CDR2 YFSETQ. The ends were cut back, 5 bases at V and 1 base at J, with 15 bases in the middle. The CDR3 sequence is 15 residues long.

Written as DNA, the CDR3 is TGTGCCAGCACCCTCACCGGGGAGCTGTTTTTT. Amino acid sequence: CASTLTGELFF. The chain employs TRBV12-3 or TRBV12-4 and TRBJ2-2; D is uncertain. This CDR3 has 11 residues. V gave up 7 bases and J gave up 4 bases, with 4 bases separating them.

The rearrangement links TRBV9 to TRBJ2-1; D call uncertain. CDR1 is SGDLS and CDR2 is YYNGEE in the germline V gene. This CDR3 is 13 amino acids long. V gave up 0 bases and J gave up 12 bases, with 13 bases separating them. The CDR3 loop is CASSVETSRRQFF. The DNA for the CDR3 is TGTGCCAGCAGCGTAGAGACTTCCCGGAGGCAGTTCTTC.

The J gene is TRBJ2-3, the V gene TRBV7-8, with D perhaps matching TRBD1 (6 bases). This CDR3 spans 19 amino acids. V lost 1 base, J lost 0 bases, and 20 bases lay in between. Per germline, CDR1 SGHVS and CDR2 FQNEAQ. The CDR3 coding sequence is TGTGCCAGCAGCTTAGGGCCGGGACAAAAAACGCCTAGCACAGATACGCAGTATTTT. Translating gives CASSLGPGQKTPSTDTQYF.

The chain couples TRBV28 to TRBJ1-2; D might be TRBD1 (6 bases). CDR3 length: 13 residues. Germline V gives CDR1 MDHEN, CDR2 SYDVKM. V gave up 6 bases and J gave up 0 bases, with 8 bases separating them. CDR3 sequence reads: CASRGTTNYGYTF. The CDR3 DNA sequence: TGTGCCAGCAGGGGGACAACTAACTATGGCTACACCTTC.

This clone was seen a few times. This chain joins TRBV29-1 and TRBJ1-1, with 8 nucleotides matching TRBD1. Germline V lookup: CDR1 SQVTM, CDR2 ANQGSEA. Trimming at V came to 3 bases and at J to 11 bases, leaving 8 bases not matched to a gene. This CDR3 region has 12 residues. CDR3 sequence (DNA): TGCAGCGTTGAGAGATCCGGGACAGGTGCTTTCTTT. Protein: CSVERSGTGAFF.

The chain employs TRBV3-1 (or the pseudogene TRBV3-2) and TRBJ1-1; D is unresolved. Germline loops: CDR1 LGHDT, CDR2 YNNKEL (reference sequence). This CDR3 comprises 14 residues. V lost 2 bases, J lost 4 bases, and 11 bases lay in between. This chain's CDR3 is CASSQLSSGTEAFF. DNA for the CDR3: TGTGCCAGCAGCCAATTGTCCTCGGGCACTGAAGCTTTCTTT.

This chain's CDR3 is CASSLLASSYNEQFF. The CDR3 nucleotides read TGCGCCAGCAGCCTTCTAGCGAGCTCCTACAATGAGCAGTTCTTC. V gene TRBV4-1 combines with J gene TRBJ2-1; D possibly corresponds to TRBD2 (6 bases). This CDR3 has 15 amino acids. Germline V CDR1 and CDR2: MGHRA, YSYEKL. V was cut by 4 bases and J by 0 bases, with 10 bases left in between.